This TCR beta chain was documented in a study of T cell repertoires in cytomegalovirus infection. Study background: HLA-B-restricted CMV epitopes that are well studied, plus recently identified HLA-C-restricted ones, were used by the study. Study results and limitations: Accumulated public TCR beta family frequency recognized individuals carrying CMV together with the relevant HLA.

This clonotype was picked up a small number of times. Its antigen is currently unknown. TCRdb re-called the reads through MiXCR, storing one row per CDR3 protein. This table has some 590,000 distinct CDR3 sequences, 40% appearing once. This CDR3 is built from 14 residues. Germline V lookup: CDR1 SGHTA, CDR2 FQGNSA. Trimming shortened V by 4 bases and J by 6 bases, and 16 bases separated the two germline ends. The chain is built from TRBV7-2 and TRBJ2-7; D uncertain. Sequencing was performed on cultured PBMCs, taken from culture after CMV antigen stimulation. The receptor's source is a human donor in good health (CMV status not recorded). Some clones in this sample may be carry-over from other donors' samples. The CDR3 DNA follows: TGTGCCAGCAGCTCACCGGGCCCTTGGGGCGAGCAGTACTTC. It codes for CASSSPGPWGEQYF. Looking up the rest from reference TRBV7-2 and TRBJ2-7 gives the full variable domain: GAGVSQSPSNKVTEKGKDVELRCDPISGHTALYWYRQSLGQGLEFLIYFQGNSAPDKSGLPSDRFSAERTGGSVSTLTIQRTQQEDSAVYLCASSSPGPWGEQYFGPGTRLTVT.